A single sample gave rise to the 16 T cell receptor beta chains below, sequenced in a study of T-cell reconstitution after alpha-beta-depleted transplantation in children. Unique molecular identifiers were used to barcode this TCRbeta library. MiXCR was run by TCRdb on the PCR reads, yielding one entry per CDR3 protein. The data show 450,000 to 600,000 distinct CDR3 sequences, 10% to 15% seen once. The sequencing used PBMCs, mostly from graft donor cells, collected 360 days after TCRalphabeta/CD19-depleted stem cell transplant. The source is a male patient younger than 18 who had a stem cell transplant for acute myeloid leukemia, so the T cells may come from the graft donor.

This clonotype came up many times. The chain carries TRBV28 and TRBJ2-3; D might be TRBD2 (7 bases). The germline V gene encodes CDR1 MDHEN and CDR2 SYDVKM. V was clipped by 3 bases and J by 9 bases, with 13 bases between them. The CDR3 sequence is 13 residues long. The CDR3 bases are TGTGCCAGCAGTTTGAAGGGGGGGCTGACGCAGTATTTT. Amino acid sequence: CASSLKGGLTQYF. Filled out from reference TRBV28 and TRBJ2-3, the complete variable domain reads DVKVTQSSRYLVKRTGEKVFLECVQDMDHENMFWYRQDPGLGLRLIYFSYDVKMKEKGDIPEGYSVSREKKERFSLILESASTNQTSMYLCASSLKGGLTQYFGPGTRLTVL.

The V call is TRBV11-2, the J call TRBJ2-7; the D gene is possibly TRBD1 (6 bases). The CDR3 loop spans 15 amino acids. The germline V gene has CDR1 SGHAT and CDR2 FQNNGV. With 7 bases removed from V and 1 base from J, the gap between germline ends came to 17 bases. The CDR3 region has the DNA TGTGCCAGCACCATGGGCGGGCAGGGGTCCTACGAGCAGTACTTC. It specifies CASTMGGQGSYEQYF.

The rearrangement links TRBV6-2 or TRBV6-3 to TRBJ2-7; weak D call: TRBD1 (5 bases). Trimming stripped 3 bases from V and 7 bases from J, with 19 bases between. Germline CDR1 MNHEY, CDR2 SVGEGT. The CDR3 length is 15 residues. The CDR3 coding sequence is TGTGCCAGCAGTTATGGTTCAGGGTGGCTTAAGGAGCAGTACTTC. This translates into CASSYGSGWLKEQYF.

The chain links TRBV7-2 to TRBJ2-7; D possibly corresponds to TRBD1 (6 bases). Germline values: CDR1 SGHTA, CDR2 FQGNSA. The CDR3 is made up of 15 amino acids. The V end lost 1 base, the J end lost 1 base, and 11 bases lay between the germline ends. CDR3 coding DNA: TGTGCCAGCAGCTTAGTTGCGACAGGTTCCTACGAGCAGTACTTC. Amino acid sequence: CASSLVATGSYEQYF. Filled out from reference TRBV7-2 and TRBJ2-7, the complete variable domain reads GAGVSQSPSNKVTEKGKDVELRCDPISGHTALYWYRQSLGQGLEFLIYFQGNSAPDKSGLPSDRFSAERTGGSVSTLTIQRTQQEDSAVYLCASSLVATGSYEQYFGPGTRLTVT.

This clonotype was picked up a small number of times. V gene TRBV7-2 combines with J gene TRBJ2-7, with D possibly matching TRBD2 (6 bases). Germline V gives CDR1 SGHTA, CDR2 FQGNSA. The CDR3 loop spans 15 amino acids. V dropped 4 bases and J dropped 2 bases, with 15 bases sitting between them. The CDR3 nucleotides read TGTGCCAGCAGCTCACGGAGGGTACAAACCTACGAGCAGTACTTC. Its protein product is CASSSRRVQTYEQYF.

At least ten counts were recorded for this clonotype. The chain recombines TRBV7-3 with TRBJ2-2, with 11 nucleotides matching TRBD2. V dropped 0 bases and J dropped 5; count of bases not matched to a gene: 2. This CDR3 region has 16 residues. Germline CDR1 SGHTA, CDR2 FQGTGA. The CDR3 loop reads CASSLTRTSGTGELFF. The CDR3 DNA follows: TGTGCCAGCAGCTTAACCAGGACTAGCGGGACCGGGGAGCTGTTTTTT.

The sample holds a few counts of this clonotype. The rearrangement links TRBV28 to TRBJ2-2, with D unclear. This CDR3 contains 16 residues. Germline-derived CDR1 and CDR2 are MDHEN and SYDVKM. V was shortened by 5 bases and J by 4 bases, with 17 bases between the two germline ends. CDR3 region: CASSPMRSASTGELFF. CDR3 sequence (DNA): TGTGCCAGCAGTCCTATGCGATCCGCGAGCACCGGGGAGCTGTTTTTT. Drawing the rest from reference TRBV28 and TRBJ2-2, the complete variable domain is DVKVTQSSRYLVKRTGEKVFLECVQDMDHENMFWYRQDPGLGLRLIYFSYDVKMKEKGDIPEGYSVSREKKERFSLILESASTNQTSMYLCASSPMRSASTGELFFGEGSRLTVL.

This clonotype was seen at least ten times. This chain uses TRBV30 with TRBJ2-2; TRBD1 agrees at 7 bases. The germline gives CDR1 GTSNPN, CDR2 SVGIG (reference sequence). The CDR3 loop spans 14 amino acids. V lost 3 bases and J lost 2; bases outside the gene matches: 3. This CDR3 reads CAWRDRPNTGELFF. The CDR3 DNA reads TGTGCCTGGAGGGACAGGCCCAACACCGGGGAGCTGTTTTTT.

The chain links TRBV5-1 to TRBJ2-1; D assignment may be TRBD1 or TRBD2 (6 bases each). Per the germline V gene, CDR1 is SGHRS and CDR2 is YFSETQ. The CDR3 covers 16 residues. Trimming removed 5 bases at V and 7 bases at J, with 22 bases between. The CDR3 nucleotides are TGCGCCAGCAGGGCAGGTCGGGGGCTTAAGGGTAATGAGCAGTTCTTC. Protein sequence: CASRAGRGLKGNEQFF.

This clonotype was detected a few times. The rearrangement uses TRBV7-2 and TRBJ2-7; 7 nucleotides match TRBD1. V shed 5 bases and J 3 bases; nucleotides not matched to a gene: 16. Germline CDR1 and CDR2: SGHTA and FQGNSA. This CDR3 region has 17 residues. The CDR3 coding sequence is TGTGCCAGCAGCCGATCCCCCTCCGGACAGGTCAACTACGAGCAGTACTTC. Its protein product is CASSRSPSGQVNYEQYF.

In this sample, this clonotype turned up many times. The chain employs TRBV10-3 and TRBJ2-7, with a weak D call TRBD1 (6 bases). Trimming took off 7 bases at V and 0 bases at J, with 16 bases between the two ends. The CDR3 totals 15 residues. Per germline, CDR1 ENHRY and CDR2 SYGVKD. The CDR3 DNA is TGTGCCATCAACAGGGAACCCGTCGCCTCCTACGAGCAGTACTTC. Its protein is CAINREPVASYEQYF.

A few counts support this clonotype. The rearrangement joins TRBV19 to TRBJ2-1; D ambiguous. Trimming cost V 5 bases and J 4 bases, with 15 bases left between them. This CDR3 region has 15 residues. Germline lookup yields CDR1 LNHDA and CDR2 SQIVND (reference sequence). The CDR3 DNA follows: TGTGCCAGTAGTCCCCGGGCCGACCCTTACAATGAGCAGTTCTTC. This codes for CASSPRADPYNEQFF.

The chain links TRBV7-6 to TRBJ2-2, with 7 bases identical to TRBD1. CDR3 size: 18 residues. The germline CDR1 and CDR2 sequences are SGHVS and FNYEAQ. Trimming removed 3 bases from V and 4 bases from J; junction bases left unmatched: 14. CDR3 nucleotides: TGTGCCAGCAGCTTCCCCAGGGGGTCCCGAACCCCCACCGGGGAGCTGTTTTTT. It encodes CASSFPRGSRTPTGELFF.

In its sample, this clonotype was seen a few times. This chain connects TRBV13 to TRBJ2-7, with D maybe TRBD2 (5 bases). The V and J ends lost 4 bases and 0 bases respectively, with 22 bases between them. The CDR3 loop spans 18 amino acids. Per the germline V gene, CDR1 is PRHDT and CDR2 is FYEKMQ (reference sequence). The CDR3 DNA is TGTGCCAGCAGCTCGTTTCCCTCAGGAGCGGCCGACTCCTACGAGCAGTACTTC. Residues: CASSSFPSGAADSYEQYF.

This rearrangement joins TRBV15 to TRBJ2-3; D remains unclear. Germline V CDR1 and CDR2: LNHNV, YYDKDF (reference sequence). Trimming shortened V by 4 bases and J by 10 bases, and 9 bases separated the two germline ends. This CDR3 has 11 residues. CDR3 region: CATSTKTSQYF. The CDR3 bases are TGTGCCACCAGCACCAAGACTTCGCAGTATTTT.

This clonotype was detected only a few times. The rearrangement uses TRBV21-1 and TRBJ2-7; TRBD1 was called by the table and not checked on the DNA. TRBV21-1 is flagged as a pseudogene. This CDR3 comprises 15 residues. CDR3 in amino acids: CASSPKGGKGNEQYF. The CDR3 coding sequence is TGTGCCAGCAGCCCCAAAGGCGGGAAAGGGAACGAGCAGTACTTC.